These T cell receptor beta chains were read from a single sample in a study of blood T cell repertoires in COVID-19. Sequencing used immunoSEQ multiplex PCR; TCRdb keeps in-frame clones, though not all of them. This sample carries approximately 200,000 clones, about four fifths of them seen once, and the ten largest clones take 6%. Sequenced: peripheral blood. The receptors were gathered from a woman between 40 and 55 years old with COVID-19, enrolled during active disease. Both conserved end residues are part of each CDR3. Each record gives: J gene, clone size, D gene, V gene, CDR3 protein, CDR3 DNA. D genes are given only for firm matches. Some rows have no size entry. The others give once, few or many, or a class for an expanded clone.

j_gene: TRBJ1-2; abundance: NA; d_gene: NA; v_gene: TRBV3-1/TRBV3-2; CDR3aa: CASSQGEGRGYTF; CDR3nt: TGTGCCAGCAGCCAAGGGGAGGGCCGCGGCTACACCTTC
j_gene: TRBJ2-3; abundance: NA; d_gene: NA; v_gene: TRBV11-2; CDR3aa: CASSLGDFQQGTQYF; CDR3nt: TGTGCCAGCAGCTTAGGGGACTTCCAGCAGGGTACGCAGTATTTT
j_gene: TRBJ2-3; abundance: NA; d_gene: NA; v_gene: TRBV5-1; CDR3aa: CASSPGGGSVKDTQYF; CDR3nt: TGCGCCAGCAGCCCTGGGGGCGGGAGCGTAAAAGATACGCAGTATTTT
j_gene: TRBJ1-1; abundance: NA; d_gene: NA; v_gene: TRBV7-9; CDR3aa: CASSDVSGAFF; CDR3nt: TGTGCCAGCAGCGACGTGTCGGGAGCTTTCTTT
j_gene: TRBJ2-1; abundance: NA; d_gene: NA; v_gene: TRBV20-1; CDR3aa: CSAVHLGEQFF; CDR3nt: TGCAGTGCTGTACATCTTGGCGAGCAGTTCTTC
j_gene: TRBJ1-5; abundance: NA; d_gene: NA; v_gene: TRBV30; CDR3aa: CAWSGQSQPQHF; CDR3nt: TGTGCCTGGAGCGGACAGTCTCAGCCCCAGCATTTT
j_gene: TRBJ2-3; abundance: few; d_gene: TRBD1; v_gene: TRBV14; CDR3aa: CASSQPGQLSTDTQYF; CDR3nt: TGTGCCAGCAGCCAGCCGGGACAGCTTAGCACAGATACGCAGTATTTT
j_gene: TRBJ1-5; abundance: few; d_gene: TRBD1; v_gene: TRBV7-2; CDR3aa: CASSSQGSQPQHF; CDR3nt: TGTGCCAGCAGCTCACAGGGGTCCCAGCCCCAGCATTTT
j_gene: TRBJ1-5; abundance: NA; d_gene: NA; v_gene: TRBV7-8; CDR3aa: CASSLDSTGDSNQPQHF; CDR3nt: TGTGCCAGCAGCTTAGACTCGACAGGCGATAGCAATCAGCCCCAGCATTTT
j_gene: TRBJ2-7; abundance: NA; d_gene: TRBD2; v_gene: TRBV4-1; CDR3aa: CASRRIPKAGGPYEQYF; CDR3nt: TGCGCCAGCAGGCGCATACCCAAAGCGGGAGGGCCCTACGAGCAGTACTTC
j_gene: TRBJ1-4; abundance: NA; d_gene: NA; v_gene: TRBV6-5; CDR3aa: CASSSQDATNEKLFF; CDR3nt: TGTGCCAGCAGTTCCCAGGATGCAACTAATGAAAAACTGTTTTTT
j_gene: TRBJ2-1; abundance: NA; d_gene: NA; v_gene: TRBV6-1; CDR3aa: CASSEQAGYNEQFF; CDR3nt: TGTGCCAGCAGTGAACAGGCTGGTTACAATGAGCAGTTCTTC
j_gene: TRBJ1-5; abundance: NA; d_gene: TRBD1; v_gene: TRBV6-1; CDR3aa: CASSEYPQGKQPQHF; CDR3nt: TGTGCCAGCAGTGAATACCCACAGGGGAAGCAGCCCCAGCATTTT
j_gene: TRBJ1-4; abundance: NA; d_gene: NA; v_gene: TRBV5-1; CDR3aa: CASRLDRNNEKLFF; CDR3nt: TGCGCCAGCCGCTTAGACAGGAATAATGAAAAACTGTTTTTT
j_gene: TRBJ1-5; abundance: NA; d_gene: TRBD1; v_gene: TRBV30; CDR3aa: CAWSLGQANQPQHF; CDR3nt: TGTGCCTGGAGTCTTGGACAGGCTAATCAGCCCCAGCATTTT
j_gene: TRBJ2-3; abundance: NA; d_gene: NA; v_gene: TRBV27; CDR3aa: CASRGGGARTQSSTDTQYF; CDR3nt: TGTGCCAGCAGAGGGGGGGGAGCCAGGACCCAGTCATCCACAGATACGCAGTATTTT
j_gene: TRBJ1-2; abundance: once; d_gene: NA; v_gene: TRBV5-6; CDR3aa: CASSLVIYGYTF; CDR3nt: TGTGCCAGCAGCTTGGTTATCTATGGCTACACCTTC
j_gene: TRBJ2-7; abundance: once; d_gene: TRBD2; v_gene: TRBV5-1; CDR3aa: CASSFQAGEEYEQYF; CDR3nt: TGCGCCAGCAGCTTCCAAGCGGGAGAGGAATACGAGCAGTACTTC
j_gene: TRBJ2-7; abundance: few; d_gene: TRBD2; v_gene: TRBV28; CDR3aa: CASSLGGRGVYEQYF; CDR3nt: TGTGCCAGCAGTTTGGGCGGGAGAGGGGTTTACGAGCAGTACTTC
j_gene: TRBJ2-5; abundance: NA; d_gene: TRBD2; v_gene: TRBV3-1/TRBV3-2; CDR3aa: CASSPPRERGGEMETQYF; CDR3nt: TGTGCCAGCAGCCCCCCAAGGGAGCGCGGGGGGGAGATGGAGACCCAGTACTTC
j_gene: TRBJ2-3; abundance: NA; d_gene: TRBD2; v_gene: TRBV5-1; CDR3aa: CASSLLGTSLSTDTQYF; CDR3nt: TGCGCCAGCAGCTTGTTGGGGACTAGCCTAAGCACAGATACGCAGTATTTT
j_gene: TRBJ1-5; abundance: NA; d_gene: NA; v_gene: TRBV9; CDR3aa: CASSTHGNSNQPQHF; CDR3nt: TGTGCCAGCAGCACCCACGGGAATAGCAATCAGCCCCAGCATTTT
j_gene: TRBJ1-4; abundance: NA; d_gene: NA; v_gene: TRBV7-6; CDR3aa: CASSSLTAGESEKLFF; CDR3nt: TGTGCCAGCAGCTCCCTGACGGCAGGGGAAAGTGAAAAACTGTTTTTT
j_gene: TRBJ1-2; abundance: NA; d_gene: NA; v_gene: TRBV7-2; CDR3aa: CASSLAMSVYGYTF; CDR3nt: TGTGCCAGCAGCTTAGCGATGTCGGTCTACGGCTACACCTTC
j_gene: TRBJ1-5; abundance: NA; d_gene: NA; v_gene: TRBV27; CDR3aa: CASSFFSSNQPQHF; CDR3nt: TGTGCCAGCAGTTTTTTCAGTAGCAATCAGCCCCAGCATTTT
j_gene: TRBJ2-3; abundance: once; d_gene: TRBD2; v_gene: TRBV4-2; CDR3aa: CASSLLAGGRNTDTQYF; CDR3nt: TGTGCCAGCAGCCTTCTAGCGGGGGGCCGTAACACAGATACGCAGTATTTT
j_gene: TRBJ1-6; abundance: NA; d_gene: TRBD1; v_gene: TRBV9; CDR3aa: CASSVQTGGDSPLHF; CDR3nt: TGTGCCAGCAGTGTACAGACAGGGGGCGATTCACCCCTCCACTTT
j_gene: TRBJ1-3; abundance: many; d_gene: TRBD1; v_gene: TRBV19; CDR3aa: CASKPDRVSGNTIYF; CDR3nt: TGTGCCAGTAAACCTGACAGGGTCTCTGGAAACACCATATATTTT
j_gene: TRBJ2-1; abundance: once; d_gene: TRBD2; v_gene: TRBV3-1/TRBV3-2; CDR3aa: CASSQVMGRGGNEQFF; CDR3nt: TGTGCCAGCAGCCAAGTCATGGGCCGGGGGGGGAATGAGCAGTTCTTC
j_gene: TRBJ1-2; abundance: few; d_gene: NA; v_gene: TRBV27; CDR3aa: CASQKGGSNYGYTF; CDR3nt: TGTGCCAGCCAGAAAGGCGGCTCTAACTATGGCTACACCTTC
j_gene: TRBJ1-1; abundance: NA; d_gene: NA; v_gene: TRBV18; CDR3aa: CASSPPAGLNTEAFF; CDR3nt: TGTGCCAGCTCACCACCGGCGGGCTTGAACACTGAAGCTTTCTTT
j_gene: TRBJ2-7; abundance: NA; d_gene: TRBD1; v_gene: TRBV5-8; CDR3aa: CASSLGRGPPYEQYF; CDR3nt: TGTGCCAGCAGCTTGGGCAGGGGGCCGCCCTACGAGCAGTACTTC
j_gene: TRBJ2-1; abundance: NA; d_gene: NA; v_gene: TRBV11-2; CDR3aa: CASSLDVNSGYNEQFF; CDR3nt: TGTGCCAGCAGCTTAGATGTTAATAGCGGTTACAATGAGCAGTTCTTC
j_gene: TRBJ2-2; abundance: NA; d_gene: TRBD2; v_gene: TRBV7-3; CDR3aa: CASRAASGTGELFF; CDR3nt: TGTGCCAGCAGGGCGGCTAGCGGCACCGGGGAGCTGTTTTTT
j_gene: TRBJ1-5; abundance: few; d_gene: NA; v_gene: TRBV9; CDR3aa: CASSKTGGHQPQHF; CDR3nt: TGTGCCAGCAGCAAGACGGGGGGGCATCAGCCCCAGCATTTT
j_gene: TRBJ2-3; abundance: NA; d_gene: NA; v_gene: TRBV7-2; CDR3aa: CASSFAWGHGTDTQYF; CDR3nt: TGTGCCAGCAGCTTTGCTTGGGGGCACGGCACAGATACGCAGTATTTT
j_gene: TRBJ2-7; abundance: NA; d_gene: NA; v_gene: TRBV12-5; CDR3aa: CASGLSGDEQYF; CDR3nt: TGTGCTAGTGGTTTATCAGGGGATGAGCAGTACTTC
j_gene: TRBJ1-1; abundance: NA; d_gene: NA; v_gene: TRBV11-1; CDR3aa: CASSIQQGNTEAFF; CDR3nt: TGTGCCAGCAGCATCCAACAGGGAAACACTGAAGCTTTCTTT
j_gene: TRBJ1-2; abundance: NA; d_gene: NA; v_gene: TRBV6-5; CDR3aa: CASKAGPGGYTF; CDR3nt: TGTGCCAGCAAGGCAGGGCCGGGTGGCTACACCTTC
j_gene: TRBJ1-3; abundance: NA; d_gene: NA; v_gene: TRBV3-1/TRBV3-2; CDR3aa: CASSPLNPLSAGGNIIYF; CDR3nt: TGTGCCAGCAGCCCACTCAACCCTCTCAGTGCGGGTGGAAACATCATATATTTT
j_gene: TRBJ2-2; abundance: NA; d_gene: NA; v_gene: TRBV6-2/TRBV6-3; CDR3aa: CASSYEPVGELFF; CDR3nt: TGTGCCAGCAGTTACGAGCCGGTCGGGGAGCTGTTTTTT
j_gene: TRBJ2-5; abundance: NA; d_gene: NA; v_gene: TRBV13; CDR3aa: CASTQGPNQETQYF; CDR3nt: TGTGCCAGCACTCAGGGGCCCAATCAAGAGACCCAGTACTTC
j_gene: TRBJ2-5; abundance: NA; d_gene: TRBD2; v_gene: TRBV10-3; CDR3aa: CAISDISGSGETQYF; CDR3nt: TGTGCCATCAGTGATATAAGCGGGAGCGGAGAGACCCAGTACTTC
j_gene: TRBJ2-3; abundance: once; d_gene: NA; v_gene: TRBV4-3; CDR3aa: CASSQEWGLLQYF; CDR3nt: TGCGCCAGCAGCCAAGAGTGGGGACTGTTGCAGTATTTT
j_gene: TRBJ2-1; abundance: once; d_gene: NA; v_gene: TRBV7-9; CDR3aa: CASSLQARYNEQFF; CDR3nt: TGTGCCAGCAGCTTGCAGGCCAGATACAATGAGCAGTTCTTC
j_gene: TRBJ1-2; abundance: NA; d_gene: TRBD1; v_gene: TRBV5-8; CDR3aa: CASRSRTGGAYGYTF; CDR3nt: TGTGCCAGCAGATCGAGGACAGGGGGGGCCTATGGCTACACCTTC
j_gene: TRBJ2-4; abundance: NA; d_gene: TRBD2; v_gene: TRBV5-4; CDR3aa: CASSWGLAGEGAKNIQYF; CDR3nt: TGTGCCAGCAGCTGGGGACTAGCGGGAGAGGGGGCCAAAAACATTCAGTACTTC
j_gene: TRBJ1-1; abundance: NA; d_gene: TRBD1; v_gene: TRBV2; CDR3aa: CASAGGMNTEAFF; CDR3nt: TGTGCCAGCGCAGGGGGTATGAACACTGAAGCTTTCTTT
j_gene: TRBJ2-5; abundance: NA; d_gene: NA; v_gene: TRBV2; CDR3aa: CASSVQSQWETQYF; CDR3nt: TGTGCCAGCAGTGTACAGTCTCAATGGGAGACCCAGTACTTC
j_gene: TRBJ1-1; abundance: once; d_gene: NA; v_gene: TRBV10-3; CDR3aa: CAIRGLDSLVNTEAFF; CDR3nt: TGTGCCATCAGGGGGCTGGACAGCCTCGTGAACACTGAAGCTTTCTTT
j_gene: TRBJ2-5; abundance: once; d_gene: NA; v_gene: TRBV27; CDR3aa: CASRSTGQETQYF; CDR3nt: TGTGCCAGCCGCTCCACAGGCCAAGAGACCCAGTACTTC
j_gene: TRBJ1-2; abundance: NA; d_gene: TRBD1; v_gene: TRBV5-1; CDR3aa: CASSLWTGGSGGYTF; CDR3nt: TGCGCCAGCAGCTTGTGGACAGGGGGCTCGGGTGGCTACACCTTC
j_gene: TRBJ1-1; abundance: few; d_gene: NA; v_gene: TRBV7-9; CDR3aa: CASSFPMNTEAFF; CDR3nt: TGTGCCAGCAGCTTCCCAATGAACACTGAAGCTTTCTTT
j_gene: TRBJ1-2; abundance: NA; d_gene: NA; v_gene: TRBV6-5; CDR3aa: CASSSLHRVPNYGYTF; CDR3nt: TGTGCCAGCAGTTCCCTCCACAGGGTCCCTAACTATGGCTACACCTTC
j_gene: TRBJ2-1; abundance: NA; d_gene: TRBD2; v_gene: TRBV7-8; CDR3aa: CASSIGLAGYNEQFF; CDR3nt: TGTGCCAGCAGCATCGGACTAGCGGGATACAATGAGCAGTTCTTC
j_gene: TRBJ2-3; abundance: many; d_gene: TRBD2; v_gene: TRBV19; CDR3aa: CASSIVASGGPDTQYF; CDR3nt: TGTGCCAGTAGTATAGTAGCTAGCGGGGGTCCAGATACGCAGTATTTT
j_gene: TRBJ2-1; abundance: NA; d_gene: NA; v_gene: TRBV4-1; CDR3aa: CASSQEASTYNEQFF; CDR3nt: TGCGCCAGCAGCCAAGAAGCGTCCACCTACAATGAGCAGTTCTTC
j_gene: TRBJ1-4; abundance: once; d_gene: TRBD1; v_gene: TRBV6-6; CDR3aa: CASSHQGQGEWGEKLFF; CDR3nt: TGTGCCAGCAGTCACCAGGGACAGGGGGAATGGGGGGAAAAACTGTTTTTT
j_gene: TRBJ2-1; abundance: NA; d_gene: TRBD2; v_gene: TRBV29-1; CDR3aa: CSVTSGGAYNEQFF; CDR3nt: TGCAGCGTTACTAGCGGGGGGGCCTACAATGAGCAGTTCTTC
j_gene: TRBJ2-1; abundance: NA; d_gene: NA; v_gene: TRBV29-1; CDR3aa: CSVFQGVNEQFF; CDR3nt: TGCAGCGTTTTTCAGGGTGTGAATGAGCAGTTCTTC